Shown below are 11 T cell receptor beta chains from a single sample sequenced in a study of T cell repertoires in aging, cancer and after chemotherapy. Amplification of TCR beta used genomic DNA extracted from peripheral blood. Rearranged V-D-J TRB sequences were amplified with a mixed TRB-A/B primer pool. MiXCR, run by TCRdb on the multiplex PCR reads, gives a single entry per CDR3 protein. The table shows over 1,100 distinct CDR3 sequences, with 23% occurring only once. Sequencing was performed on blood. The receptors here all came from a human donor with a blood cancer.

By frequency in the sample, this clonotype is hyperexpanded (1% or more). This chain links TRBV7-6 with TRBJ2-1; TRBD1 agrees at 7 bases. Germline-derived CDR1 and CDR2 are SGHVS and FNYEAQ. V was clipped by 1 base and J by 2 bases; unmatched bases: 2. The CDR3 has 15 amino acids. The CDR3 protein is CASSLETGAYNEQFF. For the CDR3, the DNA is TGTGCCAGCAGCTTAGAAACAGGGGCCTACAATGAGCAGTTCTTC.

Within the sample, this clonotype is medium-sized. The CDR3 loop reads CASNLYSNQPQHF. CDR3 coding DNA: TGTGCCAGTAATCTTTATAGCAATCAGCCCCAGCATTTT. The chain is built from TRBV19 and TRBJ1-5; no firm D call. The CDR3 is 13 residues long. Germline V CDR1 and CDR2: LNHDA, SQIVND (reference sequence). Trimming removed 7 bases from V and 0 bases from J, with 7 bases in between.

This clonotype was detected only a few times. The rearrangement uses TRBV2 and TRBJ1-3, with 9 bases fitting TRBD1. There are 16 residues in the CDR3. Germline values: CDR1 SNHLY, CDR2 FYNNEI. V was clipped by 4 bases and J by 4 bases; unmatched bases: 8. The CDR3 coding sequence is TGTGCCAGCAGTGCAACCGGACAGGGGTACGGAAACACCATATATTTT. The encoded protein is CASSATGQGYGNTIYF. The whole variable domain, remainder taken from reference TRBV2 and TRBJ1-3, is EPEVTQTPSHQVTQMGQEVILRCVPISNHLYFYWYRQILGQKVEFLVSFYNNEISEKSEIFDDQFSVERPDGSNFTLKIRSTKLEDSAMYFCASSATGQGYGNTIYFGEGSWLTVV.

The chain is built from TRBV27 and TRBJ1-5; D possibly corresponds to TRBD1 (5 bases). V shed 8 bases and J shed 1 base, with 18 bases lying between them. The CDR3 extends over 16 amino acids. From germline, CDR1 is MNHEY and CDR2 SMNVEV (reference sequence). The CDR3 DNA reads as TGTGCCAGCCGCGGACTAGGGGAAGGGAGCAATCAGCCCCAGCATTTT. Protein sequence: CASRGLGEGSNQPQHF.

This clonotype was seen a handful of times. This chain uses TRBV11-2 with TRBJ2-4; D call uncertain. This CDR3 region has 12 residues. Looked up from germline, CDR1 is SGHAT and CDR2 is FQNNGV. V gave up 5 bases and J gave up 8 bases, with 10 bases separating them. The DNA of the CDR3 is TGTGCCAGCAGCCTTAATATGGACATTCAGTACTTC. This gives the protein CASSLNMDIQYF.

This clonotype qualifies as medium-sized. The rearrangement uses TRBV18 and TRBJ2-1; 9 nucleotides agree with TRBD1. The germline V gene encodes CDR1 KGHSH and CDR2 LQKENI. The length of the CDR3 is 15 residues. The V gene end was trimmed by 6 bases and the J gene end by 8 bases; junction bases not matched to a gene: 11. DNA of the CDR3: TGTGCCAGCTCCCCCCGGACAGGGGCGAAGGATGAGCAGTTCTTC. Translating gives CASSPRTGAKDEQFF.

This clonotype was counted between two and nine times. The gene calls are TRBV5-1 and TRBJ2-7; 11 positions agree with TRBD2. Trimming removed 3 bases from V and 5 bases from J; junction bases left unmatched: 16. Germline CDR1 and CDR2: SGHRS and YFSETQ. This CDR3 comprises 18 residues. The CDR3: CASSSRKGILAGGNEQYF. The DNA for the CDR3 is TGCGCCAGCAGCTCCCGAAAGGGCATTCTAGCGGGAGGCAACGAGCAGTACTTC.

This clonotype is medium-sized within its sample. The chain carries TRBV18 and TRBJ2-7, with 7 bases that match TRBD1. CDR3 length equals 15 residues. CDR1 is KGHSH, CDR2 LQKENI, per germline. The trim removed 3 bases at V and 2 bases at J, leaving 7 bases unmatched. The chain's CDR3 is CASSPDRAPTYEQYV. In DNA form, the CDR3 reads TGTGCCAGCTCACCCGACAGGGCTCCTACCTACGAGCAGTACGTC.

In this sample, this clonotype is medium-sized (0.01 to 0.1%). V gene TRBV20-1 combines with J gene TRBJ2-4, with a tentative D call TRBD1 (6 bases). Trimming took off 6 bases at V and 9 bases at J, with 12 bases between the two ends. CDR3 size: 11 residues. Per the germline V gene, CDR1 is DFQATT and CDR2 is SNEGSKA (reference sequence). This chain's CDR3 is CSAARGGIQYF. As DNA, the CDR3 is TGCAGTGCAGCCCGAGGGGGCATTCAGTACTTC.

By proportion, this clonotype is medium-sized. The rearrangement links TRBV20-1 to TRBJ2-3; D unresolved. The CDR3 is 8 residues long. The germline gives CDR1 DFQATT, CDR2 SNEGSKA (reference sequence). Trimming removed 6 bases at V and 5 bases at J, with 0 bases between. CDR3 DNA: TGCAGTGCAGATACGCAGTATTTT. This codes for CSADTQYF.

By share of the sample, this clonotype is large. The V call is TRBV27, the J call TRBJ2-5; D is uncertain. Trimming took off 2 bases at V and 2 bases at J, with 3 bases between the two ends. The CDR3 sequence is 12 residues long. CDR1 and CDR2 from the germline V gene are MNHEY and SMNVEV (reference sequence). The CDR3 nucleotides read TGTGCCAGCAGTTTAATTCAAGAGACCCAGTACTTC. This sequence encodes CASSLIQETQYF.